One sample yielded the 26 T cell receptor beta chains listed below, sequenced in a study of T-cell reconstitution after alpha-beta-depleted transplantation in children. Unique molecular identifiers were incorporated into the prepared TCRbeta library. MiXCR, applied by TCRdb to the PCR reads, yields one record per CDR3 protein. The sample lists hundreds of thousands of distinct CDR3 sequences, 10% to 15% seen once, with around 2.2% in the top ten. The sequencing used PBMCs, mostly from graft donor cells, collected 360 days after TCRalphabeta/CD19-depleted stem cell transplant. Receptors originate from a male patient younger than 18 who had a stem cell transplant for acute myeloid leukemia, so the T cells may come from the graft donor.

This clonotype was seen more than once but under ten times. This rearrangement joins TRBV11-3 to TRBJ2-2; D is undetermined. V lost 1 base and J 8 bases, leaving 5 bases between the germline ends. Per germline, CDR1 SGHNT and CDR2 YENEEA. CDR3 length: 12 amino acids. CDR3 loop: CASSLVRGELFF. The CDR3 coding sequence is TGTGCCAGCAGCTTAGTGAGGGGGGAGCTGTTTTTT.

This sequence joins TRBV6-1 and TRBJ2-1, with 8 bases that match TRBD2. V lost 4 bases, J lost 4 bases, and 6 bases stayed unmatched. CDR3 length: 15 amino acids. The germline gives CDR1 MNHNS, CDR2 SASEGT. The DNA of the CDR3 is TGTGCCAGCAGTGGAGGACTAGCAGGATACAATGAGCAGTTCTTC. Its protein product is CASSGGLAGYNEQFF.

This rearrangement joins TRBV20-1 to TRBJ2-1; 10 bases map to TRBD1. Germline lookup yields CDR1 DFQATT and CDR2 SNEGSKA (reference sequence). The junction had 16 bases not matched to a gene; V was cut back by 2 bases and J by 6 bases. This CDR3 has 18 residues. CDR3: CSARSGTGVAGVVNEQFF. CDR3 nucleotides: TGCAGTGCTAGATCCGGGACAGGGGTCGCGGGAGTTGTCAATGAGCAGTTCTTC.

This clonotype was recorded many times. The chain joins TRBV7-3 to TRBJ2-5; TRBD1 matches 9 bases. This CDR3 is built from 16 residues. V was pared by 4 bases and J by 3 bases, with 9 bases of the junction left unmatched. CDR1 SGHTA and CDR2 FQGTGA come from the germline V gene. Here the CDR3 DNA reads TGTGCCAGCAGCTGTTACCGGGACAGGGAGGAAGAGACCCAGTACTTC. It yields the protein CASSCYRDREEETQYF. Together with reference TRBV7-3 and TRBJ2-5, the CDR3 gives the full variable domain: GAGVSQTPSNKVTEKGKYVELRCDPISGHTALYWYRQSLGQGPEFLIYFQGTGAADDSGLPNDRFFAVRPEGSVSTLKIQRTERGDSAVYLCASSCYRDREEETQYFGPGTRLLVL.

V gene TRBV11-2 combines with J gene TRBJ1-1, with D hard to call. Germline loops: CDR1 SGHAT, CDR2 FQNNGV. The CDR3 is 16 amino acids. V lost 4 bases to trimming and J lost 6 bases, with 21 bases between them. CDR3 sequence reads: CASSSILRAPIAEAFF. CDR3 nucleotides: TGTGCCAGCAGCTCTATTCTCCGGGCCCCGATAGCTGAAGCTTTCTTT.

This clonotype occurred a few times. CDR3 region: CASSQDRLAENTGELFF. CDR3 bases: TGTGCCAGCAGCCAAGATCGGCTAGCGGAAAACACCGGGGAGCTGTTTTTT. This rearrangement joins TRBV3-1 to TRBJ2-2, with TRBD2 matching 7 bases. The CDR3 is 17 residues long. The germline CDR1 and CDR2 sequences are LGHDT and YNNKEL (reference sequence). The J segment lost 2 bases and the V segment lost 0 bases, leaving 6 bases of the junction unmatched.

This clonotype occurred many times. The genes are TRBV28 and TRBJ2-5, with D possibly called TRBD1 or TRBD2 (5 bases each). The CDR3 is 12 amino acids. The V and J ends lost 10 bases and 3 bases respectively, with 12 bases between them. The germline gives CDR1 MDHEN, CDR2 SYDVKM. The chain's CDR3 is CATQVGEETQYF. In nucleotides, the CDR3 is TGTGCCACCCAGGTGGGGGAAGAGACCCAGTACTTC.

Ten or more counts support this clonotype. J is TRBJ2-5 and V is TRBV5-1; 7 bases are a match to TRBD2. This CDR3 is built from 15 residues. In germline, CDR1 is SGHRS, CDR2 YFSETQ. Unmatched junction bases numbered 4, after V lost 1 base and J lost 1 base. CDR3 sequence: CASSLLTGGQETQYF. CDR3 bases: TGCGCCAGCAGCTTGCTCACGGGGGGCCAAGAGACCCAGTACTTC.

The chain uses TRBV7-3 and TRBJ2-7; 7 bases agree with TRBD2. Germline V gene lookup returns CDR1 SGHTA and CDR2 FQGTGA. V lost 1 base and J lost 1; bases outside the gene matches: 19. The CDR3 has 20 residues. CDR3 in amino acids: CASSLMVLRPSGDVSYEQYF. The CDR3 nucleotides are TGTGCCAGCAGCTTAATGGTATTACGCCCGAGCGGGGACGTTTCCTACGAGCAGTACTTC. Full variable domain (missing parts from reference TRBV7-3 and TRBJ2-7): GAGVSQTPSNKVTEKGKYVELRCDPISGHTALYWYRQSLGQGPEFLIYFQGTGAADDSGLPNDRFFAVRPEGSVSTLKIQRTERGDSAVYLCASSLMVLRPSGDVSYEQYFGPGTRLTVT.

The V and J genes are TRBV15 and TRBJ2-1; D not certain. This CDR3 has 13 amino acids. CDR1 LNHNV and CDR2 YYDKDF come from the germline V gene (reference sequence). Trimming removed 4 bases at V and 6 bases at J, with 10 bases between. The CDR3 nucleotides are TGTGCCACCAGCAATCCCAAAGGCAATGAGCAGTTCTTC. Translating gives CATSNPKGNEQFF.

The sample holds a few counts of this clonotype. The chain combines TRBV12-3 or TRBV12-4 with TRBJ1-1, with D hard to call. The CDR3 sequence is 14 residues long. Trimming took 3 bases from V and 0 from J, leaving 8 bases between them. The CDR3 sequence is CASSFSGLNTEAFF. DNA of the CDR3: TGTGCCAGCAGTTTCTCGGGCCTGAACACTGAAGCTTTCTTT.

CDR3 sequence (DNA): TGTGCCAGCAGCTTAGGGGCTAGGCAGCAGTTCTTC. It is translated as CASSLGARQQFF. V and J are TRBV11-3 and TRBJ2-1, with D unclear. V gave up 1 base and J gave up 11 bases, with 9 bases separating them. There are 12 residues in the CDR3. The V gene's germline CDR1 is SGHNT and CDR2 YENEEA.

The CDR3 sequence: CASSYEVATTYEQYF. Written as DNA, the CDR3 is TGTGCCAGCAGTTACGAAGTGGCCACGACCTACGAGCAGTACTTC. The chain is built from TRBV6-5 and TRBJ2-7, with unresolved D. The germline V gene has CDR1 MNHEY and CDR2 SVGAGI. The CDR3 covers 15 residues. The ends were cut back, 2 bases at V and 2 bases at J, with 13 bases in the middle.

This clonotype appeared a few times. The rearrangement links TRBV12-3 or TRBV12-4 to TRBJ2-7; D gene ambiguous. The CDR3 loop spans 15 amino acids. Trimming stripped 5 bases from V and 0 bases from J, with 14 bases between. The CDR3 DNA reads as TGTGCCAGCAGTCCGGAGTCCTTGAGCTCCTACGAGCAGTACTTC. Encoded protein: CASSPESLSSYEQYF.

A few counts support this clonotype. The chain combines TRBV7-2 with TRBJ2-1; D may correspond to TRBD1 or TRBD2 (6 bases each). The length of the CDR3 is 16 residues. The V and J ends lost 8 bases and 1 base respectively, with 18 bases between them. The germline V gene has CDR1 SGHTA and CDR2 FQGNSA. The CDR3 region has the DNA TGTGCCAGCCTAAGCTTAAGGGGGGCGTCCTACAATGAGCAGTTCTTC. Protein product: CASLSLRGASYNEQFF.

This clonotype was observed a handful of times. The V and J genes are TRBV3-1 and TRBJ2-1; 9 nucleotides line up with TRBD2. The CDR3 extends over 15 amino acids. In germline, CDR1 is LGHDT, CDR2 YNNKEL (reference sequence). Trimming removed 6 bases from V and 5 bases from J; junction bases left unmatched: 8. The CDR3 DNA follows: TGTGCCAGCAGTCAACCTAGCGGGAAAGACAATGAGCAGTTCTTC. This sequence encodes CASSQPSGKDNEQFF.

As regards this clonotype: A junction end diverges from the germline sequence, so it may reflect a read error. The chain employs TRBV29-1 and TRBJ2-2; weak D call: TRBD2 (5 bases). The CDR3 contains 13 residues. Germline V gene lookup returns CDR1 SQVTM and CDR2 ANQGSEA. CDR3 sequence: CSVISSVPGEPFF. As DNA, the CDR3 is TGCAGCGTTATATCTTCAGTCCCCGGGGAGCCGTTTTTT.

The rearrangement links TRBV29-1 to TRBJ2-2; D not resolved. The CDR3 is 11 amino acids. Germline CDR1 SQVTM, CDR2 ANQGSEA. V lost 7 bases and J 4 bases, leaving 7 bases between the germline ends. The CDR3 DNA sequence: TGCAGCGCCTTCAGCACCGGGGAGCTGTTTTTT. Translating gives CSAFSTGELFF.

V and J are TRBV18 and TRBJ2-1; 7 bases agree with TRBD1. This CDR3 is 17 amino acids long. V was pared by 3 bases and J by 8 bases, with 16 bases of the junction left unmatched. Germline CDR1 and CDR2: KGHSH and LQKENI. CDR3 amino acids: CASSPKDRGGHADEQFF. CDR3 DNA: TGTGCCAGCTCACCGAAGGATAGAGGGGGCCATGCCGATGAGCAGTTCTTC.

Many counts were recorded for this clonotype. The chain combines TRBV4-3 with TRBJ2-1, with TRBD2 matching 11 bases. J gave up 5 bases and V 1 base, and 13 bases lay outside the gene matches. The CDR3 is 19 amino acids. Per the germline V gene, CDR1 is LGHNA and CDR2 is YSLEER. The CDR3: CASSQAPRASGRLDNEQFF. CDR3 DNA sequence: TGCGCCAGCAGCCAAGCCCCCCGGGCTAGCGGGAGGCTGGACAATGAGCAGTTCTTC.

The chain carries TRBV28 and TRBJ2-3; possibly TRBD2 for D (6 bases). Per the germline V gene, CDR1 is MDHEN and CDR2 is SYDVKM. The CDR3 contains 16 residues. Trimming removed 6 bases from V and 2 bases from J, with 18 bases in between. The chain's CDR3 is CASRGILASNTDTQYF. The DNA for the CDR3 is TGTGCCAGCAGGGGCATCCTAGCGTCGAACACAGATACGCAGTATTTT. Full variable domain (rest looked up from reference TRBV28 and TRBJ2-3): DVKVTQSSRYLVKRTGEKVFLECVQDMDHENMFWYRQDPGLGLRLIYFSYDVKMKEKGDIPEGYSVSREKKERFSLILESASTNQTSMYLCASRGILASNTDTQYFGPGTRLTVL.

The chain carries TRBV9 and TRBJ2-7, with D possibly being TRBD1 or TRBD2 (5 bases each). The CDR3 has 12 amino acids. In germline, CDR1 is SGDLS, CDR2 YYNGEE. The ends were cut back, 7 bases at V and 2 bases at J, with 10 bases in the middle. CDR3 bases: TGTGCCAGCTTGCTGGGGGCCTACGAGCAGTACTTC. Protein product: CASLLGAYEQYF.

This clonotype was seen repeatedly, ten times or more. This rearrangement joins TRBV4-2 to TRBJ2-1; TRBD2 agrees at 10 bases. The germline V gene has CDR1 LGHNA and CDR2 YNFKEQ. The ends lost 4 bases at V and 0 bases at J; junction bases unmatched: 9. CDR3 length equals 18 residues. CDR3 in DNA: TGTGCCAGCAGCCCTCCGGGACTAGCGCCTAGCTCCTACAATGAGCAGTTCTTC. Protein: CASSPPGLAPSSYNEQFF.

This clonotype has ten or more counts. The chain joins TRBV11-2 to TRBJ2-1; D unresolved. V was shortened by 2 bases and J by 9 bases, with 8 bases between the two germline ends. Germline loops: CDR1 SGHAT, CDR2 FQNNGV. CDR3 length equals 12 residues. The CDR3 spells CASSLPPAEQFF. In nucleotides, the CDR3 is TGTGCCAGCAGCTTACCTCCGGCTGAGCAGTTCTTC.

The chain joins TRBV12-3 or TRBV12-4 to TRBJ2-1; D unclear. This CDR3 comprises 14 residues. Trimming pared 10 bases from V and 2 bases from J, leaving 15 bases between. CDR3 sequence (DNA): TGTGCCACAGAACGCGCTTCCCCCTACAATGAGCAGTTCTTC. Its protein product is CATERASPYNEQFF.

This clonotype was observed many times. The rearrangement joins TRBV5-1 to TRBJ2-1; a possible D gene is TRBD2 (5 bases). The CDR3 has 15 residues. Trimming removed 0 bases from V and 8 bases from J, with 15 bases in between. From germline, CDR1 is SGHRS and CDR2 YFSETQ. The CDR3 spells CASSLATVVGDEQFF. The CDR3 nucleotides read TGCGCCAGCAGCTTGGCCACGGTAGTGGGAGATGAGCAGTTCTTC.